This TCR beta chain appears in the sequencing data of a study of identical twins. Findings and caveats of the study: Models came in too low on out-of-frame TCR alpha sharing in monozygotic twins. In zero-insertion analyses, partial confounding could arise from invariant MAIT and iNKT cells.

From germline, CDR1 is KGHDR and CDR2 SFDVKD. The CDR3 is 16 amino acids. Losses at the gene ends were 3 bases for V and 3 bases for J; bases not matched to a gene: 6. TCRdb re-analysed the 5' RACE reads in MiXCR, keeping a single row per CDR3 protein. The sample includes over 550,000 distinct CDR3 sequences, around 7.4% of them seen just once. The table lists this clonotype with many counts. What it binds is not known. This sample was also put to use in a study of yellow fever vaccine responses in identical twins.

V usage is TRBV24-1 and J usage is TRBJ2-1; 8 bases map to TRBD2. This clonotype was obtained from a woman aged 18-29 years in good health. Sequencing input: PBMCs. The CDR3 nucleotides are TGTGCCACCAGTGATGCCACCGGGACTAGCTACAATGAGCAGTTCTTC. Amino acid sequence: CATSDATGTSYNEQFF.